This paragraph covers one TCR beta chain sequence. Its antigen remains unidentified. This record comes from a study of T cell clonotyping in hematopoietic cell transplantation. Recipients were bled about 28 days pretransplant and at posttransplant days 30, 100, 180. Study-wide points: At the given depth, recipient repertoires were over 95% de novo clonotypes. Broader posttransplant TCR repertoire diversity was predicted by graft donor and pretransplant recipient Inverse Simpson Index values. After transplant, recipient diversity fell while pathologically expanded clonotypes grew through day 180.

The method was immunoSEQ multiplex PCR; TCRdb's version includes in-frame clones alone and lacks a portion of them. This table holds approximately 8,800 clones, roughly 80% found once. The material was PBMCs, obtained at the time of graft-versus-host disease after allogeneic stem cell transplant. The origin of this receptor is a male patient aged 55 to 69 who had an allogeneic stem cell transplant from an unrelated donor, so the T cells may come from the graft donor. Some clones in this sample may be carry-over from other donors' samples.

CDR3 protein: CASSPYRDGDQPQHF. In DNA, the CDR3 is TGTGCCAGTAGCCCTTACCGGGACGGTGATCAGCCCCAGCATTTT. The chain carries TRBV19 and TRBJ1-5, with TRBD1 as a possible D gene (5 bases). Germline V gives CDR1 LNHDA, CDR2 SQIVND (reference sequence). V was trimmed by 6 bases and J by 5 bases, leaving 17 bases between them. CDR3 size: 15 residues.